The 23 T cell receptor beta chains below were found in one sample sequenced in a study of cytomegalovirus exposure and HLA in healthy donors. Vbeta (60) and Jbeta (13) primers were used in the PCR. TCRdb's table, derived via immunoSEQ multiplex PCR, lists solely in-frame clones and lacks some. Of about 190,000 clones listed, 65% to 75% are singletons. What was sequenced was PBMCs. The receptor source for this set is a man aged 25-45 years in good health and CMV-seropositive.

The CDR3 bases are TGTGCCAGCAGCGTAAGTGTGGGGCCAAGCACCGGGGAGCTGTTTTTT. The encoded protein is CASSVSVGPSTGELFF. The gene calls are TRBV5-4 and TRBJ2-2, with a weak D call TRBD1 (5 bases). Trimming shortened V by 4 bases and J by 4 bases, and 17 bases separated the two germline ends. The CDR3 is 16 amino acids. CDR1 SGHNT and CDR2 YYREEE come from the germline V gene (reference sequence).

This sequence joins TRBV7-2 and TRBJ1-4; D is perhaps TRBD1 (5 bases). Trimming pared 5 bases from V and 6 bases from J, leaving 10 bases between. Germline V gene sequence: CDR1 SGHTA, CDR2 FQGNSA. The CDR3 totals 13 residues. The CDR3 sequence is CASSRPGDEKLFF. The CDR3 DNA follows: TGTGCCAGCAGCCGACCGGGGGATGAAAAACTGTTTTTT.

This rearrangement joins TRBV6-5 to TRBJ2-5, with D perhaps matching TRBD2 (5 bases). The tail of the sequence fits TRBJ2-7 better, so the J call may be wrong. The germline gives CDR1 MNHEY, CDR2 SVGAGI. This CDR3 comprises 16 residues. The CDR3 loop is CASSFADRRGLYEQYF. The CDR3 DNA reads TGTGCCAGCAGTTTCGCGGACCGTCGAGGGCTTTACGAGCAGTACTTC.

This clone was detected only once. The chain employs TRBV27 and TRBJ2-7, with 8 bases fitting TRBD2. CDR3 length equals 15 residues. Germline V gene lookup returns CDR1 MNHEY and CDR2 SMNVEV (reference sequence). V shed 6 bases, J shed 3 bases, and the junction held 10 bases outside the gene matches. CDR3 residues: CASSRLAGSSYEQYF. DNA of the CDR3: TGTGCCAGCAGCCGATTAGCGGGATCCAGCTACGAGCAGTACTTC.

About this clone: One end of the junction does not line up with germline, which may come from a read error. The rearrangement uses TRBV7-9 and TRBJ1-6, with D perhaps matching TRBD1 (6 bases). This CDR3 is 17 amino acids long. Germline CDR1 SEHNR, CDR2 FQNEAQ (reference sequence). The chain's CDR3 is CSSSPSTGSSYNSPLHF. The CDR3 nucleotides are TGTTCCAGCAGCCCTTCGACAGGTAGCTCCTATAATTCACCCCTCCACTTT. Full variable domain (outside the CDR3, taken from reference TRBV7-9 and TRBJ1-6): DTGVSQNPRHKITKRGQNVTFRCDPISEHNRLYWYRQTLGQGPEFLTYFQNEAQLEKSRLLSDRFSAERPKGSFSTLEIQRTEQGDSAMYLCSSSPSTGSSYNSPLHFGNGTRLTVT.

The rearrangement links TRBV13 to TRBJ2-5; 9 bases match TRBD2. V dropped 0 bases and J dropped 4; count of bases not matched to a gene: 6. The CDR3 covers 16 residues. CDR1 PRHDT and CDR2 FYEKMQ come from the germline V gene (reference sequence). The CDR3 nucleotides read TGTGCCAGCAGCTTAGGACGCGGGGGGGGCCCAGAGACCCAGTACTTC. This gives the protein CASSLGRGGGPETQYF.

This clone was detected once. The CDR3 region has the DNA TGTGCCAGCAATTCCGGGGGACCGAACTCCTACGAGCAGTACTTC. This translates into CASNSGGPNSYEQYF. The V and J genes are TRBV6-1 and TRBJ2-7, with TRBD2 as a possible D gene (6 bases). V lost 7 bases and J lost 0, with 16 bases in between. The CDR3 sequence is 15 residues long. Germline values: CDR1 MNHNS, CDR2 SASEGT.

The gene calls are TRBV28 and TRBJ1-4; TRBD1 agrees at 7 bases. The CDR3 length is 18 residues. Trimming at V came to 6 bases and at J to 3 bases, leaving 16 bases not matched to a gene. Germline V gives CDR1 MDHEN, CDR2 SYDVKM. The CDR3, as DNA: TGTGCCAGCAGGGGAACAGGGGAACTTGCTCTTTCTAATGAAAAACTGTTTTTT. Protein: CASRGTGELALSNEKLFF.

With respect to this clone: The junction departs from the called germline gene at one end, perhaps through a read error. The chain links TRBV30 to TRBJ2-6; D possibly corresponds to TRBD1 (5 bases). This CDR3 comprises 17 residues. Per germline, CDR1 GTSNPN and CDR2 SVGIG (reference sequence). In DNA, the CDR3 is TGTGCCTGGAGTGTATGGGGCCCCAGCTCTGGGGCCAACGTCCTAACTTTC. It encodes CAWSVWGPSSGANVLTF.

The CDR3 loop is CASSFHSGGAGQPQHF. CDR3 bases: TGTGCCAGCAGCTTTCACTCAGGGGGCGCGGGGCAGCCCCAGCATTTT. V and J are TRBV7-9 and TRBJ1-5, with 8 bases identical to TRBD1. This CDR3 has 16 residues. V lost 3 bases, J lost 7 bases, and 11 bases stayed unmatched. Germline loops: CDR1 SEHNR, CDR2 FQNEAQ (reference sequence).

The table lists this clone with a count of one. The V gene is TRBV5-6, the J gene TRBJ2-7; D not certain. Trimming took off 4 bases at V and 6 bases at J, with 17 bases between the two ends. Germline lookup yields CDR1 SGHDT and CDR2 YYEEEE. This CDR3 region has 14 residues. As DNA, the CDR3 is TGTGCCAGCAGCCAGAGGTCACCCCCCTTCGAGCAGTACTTC. Residues: CASSQRSPPFEQYF.

The chain couples TRBV6-1 to TRBJ1-5, with 10 positions matching TRBD1. The CDR3 loop spans 15 amino acids. The ends lost 3 bases at V and 7 bases at J; junction bases unmatched: 6. Germline V lookup: CDR1 MNHNS, CDR2 SASEGT. The CDR3 DNA reads TGTGCCAGCAGTGATCAAGGGACAGGGGCACAGCCCCAGCATTTT. Translated: CASSDQGTGAQPQHF.

The chain combines TRBV27 with TRBJ1-5; the match to TRBD1 covers 8 bases. With 4 bases clipped from V and 0 bases from J, the junction kept 5 bases outside the gene matches. The CDR3 consists of 16 residues. CDR1 is MNHEY and CDR2 is SMNVEV in the germline V gene (reference sequence). The CDR3 loop is CASSWGTGVSNQPQHF. The CDR3 DNA follows: TGTGCCAGCAGTTGGGGGACAGGCGTTAGCAATCAGCCCCAGCATTTT.

The chain carries TRBV5-6 and TRBJ2-7; the match to TRBD2 covers 10 bases. Germline V gene data show CDR1 as SGHDT and CDR2 as YYEEEE. Trimming removed 3 bases from V and 3 bases from J; junction bases left unmatched: 6. CDR3 length: 15 residues. CDR3 amino acids: CASSSSGRAYYEQYF. The CDR3 bases are TGTGCCAGCAGCTCCAGCGGGAGGGCCTACTACGAGCAGTACTTC.

This chain joins TRBV19 and TRBJ2-7; unclear D gene. With 3 bases removed from V and 7 bases from J, the gap between germline ends came to 16 bases. The CDR3 runs 14 residues. Germline V CDR1 and CDR2: LNHDA, SQIVND (reference sequence). For the CDR3, the DNA is TGTGCCAGTAGTATCAGGATGGGTGGTGTGGAGCAGTACTTC. Protein sequence: CASSIRMGGVEQYF. The variable domain in full, completed from reference TRBV19 and TRBJ2-7, reads DGGITQSPKYLFRKEGQNVTLSCEQNLNHDAMYWYRQDPGQGLRLIYYSQIVNDFQKGDIAEGYSVSREKKESFPLTVTSAQKNPTAFYLCASSIRMGGVEQYFGPGTRLTVT.

The rearrangement uses TRBV7-9 and TRBJ2-5, with D perhaps TRBD2 (6 bases). The J call may be faulty, since TRBJ2-7 better matches the DNA end. CDR3 length: 17 amino acids. CDR1 and CDR2 from the germline V gene are SEHNR and FQNEAQ (reference sequence). In nucleotides, the CDR3 is TGTGCCAGCAGCTTAGTAGGTCTTGGGACTGGAACCTACGAGCAGTACTTC. As protein: CASSLVGLGTGTYEQYF.

This clone showed up just a few times. The J gene is TRBJ2-5, the V gene TRBV5-1; 8 positions match TRBD1. V trimming: 0 bases; J trimming: 3 bases; junction bases outside the gene matches: 7. The CDR3 covers 16 residues. The germline gives CDR1 SGHRS, CDR2 YFSETQ. CDR3 nucleotide sequence: TGCGCCAGCAGCTTGGGCCCACAGGGGGTTAAAGAGACCCAGTACTTC. It encodes CASSLGPQGVKETQYF.

The chain links TRBV18 to TRBJ2-7; 11 nucleotides match TRBD2. The germline CDR1 and CDR2 sequences are KGHSH and LQKENI. V lost 2 bases to trimming and J lost 5 bases; unmatched junction nucleotides: 2. This CDR3 has 14 residues. This CDR3 reads CASSPGTSGHEQYF. CDR3 sequence (DNA): TGTGCCAGCTCACCAGGGACTAGCGGCCACGAGCAGTACTTC.

This rearrangement joins TRBV19 to TRBJ1-5; D is unclear. The CDR3 spans 14 residues. Trimming left V 8 bases short and J 0 bases short, with 11 bases between. Germline V gene sequence: CDR1 LNHDA, CDR2 SQIVND (reference sequence). As DNA, the CDR3 is TGTGCCAGTGCGGTTCTCAGTAGCAATCAGCCCCAGCATTTT. It codes for CASAVLSSNQPQHF.

The table lists this clone with a few counts. This chain links TRBV23-1 with TRBJ2-1, with D hard to call. TRBV23-1 is noted as an ORF with a role that remains uncertain. Trimming took 2 bases from V and 4 from J, leaving 12 bases between them. This CDR3 is 15 amino acids long. The CDR3 is CASSQLPLEYNEQFF. The CDR3, as DNA: TGCGCCAGCAGTCAACTCCCTTTGGAGTACAATGAGCAGTTCTTC.

The rearrangement joins TRBV9 to TRBJ2-3, with 11 bases identical to TRBD2. The V gene's germline CDR1 is SGDLS and CDR2 YYNGEE. CDR3 size: 18 residues. The V and J ends lost 0 bases and 4 bases, in that order; junction bases with no gene match: 10. The CDR3 region has the DNA TGTGCCAGCAGCGTAGGGCTAGCGGGAGGAGGGAAAGCAGATACGCAGTATTTT. It yields the protein CASSVGLAGGGKADTQYF.

J is TRBJ1-1 and V is TRBV5-1, with 8 bases fitting TRBD1. CDR1 SGHRS and CDR2 YFSETQ come from the germline V gene. This CDR3 has 14 residues. The trim removed 4 bases at V and 7 bases at J, leaving 9 bases unmatched. The CDR3 nucleotides are TGCGCCAGCAGCCGGGGACAGGAAGATCGTGAAGCTTTCTTT. Encoded protein: CASSRGQEDREAFF.

The V gene is TRBV27, the J gene TRBJ2-5; D remains unclear. The J call could be wrong; TRBJ2-7 is a better fit for the DNA end. Germline V gene sequence: CDR1 MNHEY, CDR2 SMNVEV (reference sequence). This CDR3 has 13 amino acids. Here the CDR3 reads CASSLSEHYEQYF. Written as DNA, the CDR3 is TGTGCCAGCAGTTTATCGGAACACTACGAGCAGTACTTC.